The clone carrying this T cell receptor beta chain has just one count. The sample belongs to a study of shared clonotypes between healthy human individuals. Sequenced by immunoSEQ multiplex PCR; TCRdb stores in-frame clones only, minus some. The data hold about 490,000 clones, with around four fifths observed a single time. Trimming pared 6 bases from V and 11 bases from J, leaving 11 bases between. This CDR3 contains 12 residues. Per the germline V gene, CDR1 is MNHNS and CDR2 is SASEGT. This chain links TRBV6-1 with TRBJ1-6, with D perhaps TRBD1 (5 bases). This sequence was found in a woman aged 40-49 years in good health. Some clones in this sample may be carry-over from other donors' samples. The sequencing input was PBMCs. CDR3 in DNA: TGTGCCAGCAGCGCTCGGGGCGCACCCCTCCACTTT. Translated: CASSARGAPLHF.